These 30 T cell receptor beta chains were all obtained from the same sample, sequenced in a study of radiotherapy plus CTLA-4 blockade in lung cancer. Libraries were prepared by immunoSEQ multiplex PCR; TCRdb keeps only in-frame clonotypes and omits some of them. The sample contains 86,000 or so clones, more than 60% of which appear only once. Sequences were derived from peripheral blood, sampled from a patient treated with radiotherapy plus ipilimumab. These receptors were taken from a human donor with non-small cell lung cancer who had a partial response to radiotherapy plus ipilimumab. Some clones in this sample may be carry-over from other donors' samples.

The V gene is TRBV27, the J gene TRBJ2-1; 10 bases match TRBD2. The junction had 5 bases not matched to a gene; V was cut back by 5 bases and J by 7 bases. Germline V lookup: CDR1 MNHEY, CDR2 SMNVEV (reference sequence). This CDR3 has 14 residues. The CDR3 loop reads CASSPRLAGNEQFF. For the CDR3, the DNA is TGTGCCAGCAGTCCAAGACTAGCGGGTAATGAGCAGTTCTTC.

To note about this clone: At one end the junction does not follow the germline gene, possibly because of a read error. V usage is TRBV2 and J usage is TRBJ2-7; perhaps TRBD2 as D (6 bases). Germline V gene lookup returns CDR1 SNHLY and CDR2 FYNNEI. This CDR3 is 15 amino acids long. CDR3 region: CASSGGPGVVYEQYF. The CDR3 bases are TGTGCCAGTAGTGGAGGTCCGGGAGTGGTCTACGAGCAGTACTTC.

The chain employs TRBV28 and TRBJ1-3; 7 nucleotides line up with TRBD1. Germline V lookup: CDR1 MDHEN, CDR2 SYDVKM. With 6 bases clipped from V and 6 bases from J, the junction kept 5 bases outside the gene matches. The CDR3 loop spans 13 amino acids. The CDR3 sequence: CASRMQGENTIYF. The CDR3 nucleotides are TGTGCCAGCAGGATGCAGGGGGAAAACACCATATATTTT.

CDR3 bases: TGCGCCAGCAGTGAGTCGATCGCCAGCGGAGCTATCACAGATACGCAGTATTTT. Translating it yields CASSESIASGAITDTQYF. The chain is built from TRBV10-1 and TRBJ2-3; D is perhaps TRBD2 (5 bases). CDR1 is WNHNN and CDR2 is SYGVQD in the germline V gene (reference sequence). V shed 0 bases and J shed 2 bases, with 18 bases lying between them. The CDR3 covers 18 residues.

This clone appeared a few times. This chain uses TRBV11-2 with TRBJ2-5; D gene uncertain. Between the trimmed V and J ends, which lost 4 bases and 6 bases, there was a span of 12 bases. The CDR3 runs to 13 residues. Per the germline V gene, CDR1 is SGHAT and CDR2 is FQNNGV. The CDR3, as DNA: TGTGCCAGCAGCTCCTTTAGAATAAAGACCCAGTACTTC. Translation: CASSSFRIKTQYF.

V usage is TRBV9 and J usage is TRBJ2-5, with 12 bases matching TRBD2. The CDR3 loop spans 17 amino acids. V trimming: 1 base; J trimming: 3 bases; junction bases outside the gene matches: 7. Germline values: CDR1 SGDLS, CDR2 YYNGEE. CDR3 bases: TGTGCCAGCAGCGTATTTGGGCTAGCGGGGGGGGAAGAGACCCAGTACTTC. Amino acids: CASSVFGLAGGEETQYF.

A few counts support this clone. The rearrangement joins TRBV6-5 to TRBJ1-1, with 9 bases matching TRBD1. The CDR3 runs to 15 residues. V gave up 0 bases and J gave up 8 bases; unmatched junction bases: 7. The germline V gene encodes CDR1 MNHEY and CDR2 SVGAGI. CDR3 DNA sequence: TGTGCCAGCAGTTACTCTCCCGGGACAGGGTTCGAAGCTTTCTTT. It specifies CASSYSPGTGFEAFF.

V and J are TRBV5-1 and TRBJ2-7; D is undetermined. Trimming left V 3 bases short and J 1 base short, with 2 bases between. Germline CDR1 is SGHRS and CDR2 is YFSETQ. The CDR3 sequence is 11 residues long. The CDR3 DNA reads TGCGCCAGCAGCTCTTCCTACGAGCAGTACTTC. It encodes CASSSSYEQYF.

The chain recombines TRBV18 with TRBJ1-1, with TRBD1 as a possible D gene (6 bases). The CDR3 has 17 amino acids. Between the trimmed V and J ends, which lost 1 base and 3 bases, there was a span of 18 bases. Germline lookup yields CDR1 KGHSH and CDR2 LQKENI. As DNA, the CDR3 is TGTGCCAGCTCACCACAAAACGGGGGGGGGCGCGACACTGAAGCTTTCTTT. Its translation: CASSPQNGGGRDTEAFF.

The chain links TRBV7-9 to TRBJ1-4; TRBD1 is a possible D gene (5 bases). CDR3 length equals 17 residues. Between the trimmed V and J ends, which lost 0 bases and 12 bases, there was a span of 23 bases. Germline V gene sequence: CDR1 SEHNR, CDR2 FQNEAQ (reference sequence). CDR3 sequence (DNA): TGTGCCAGCAGCTTAGCGGAGGGGCGGGGCCGGGGGACGGAACTGTTTTTT. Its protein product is CASSLAEGRGRGTELFF.

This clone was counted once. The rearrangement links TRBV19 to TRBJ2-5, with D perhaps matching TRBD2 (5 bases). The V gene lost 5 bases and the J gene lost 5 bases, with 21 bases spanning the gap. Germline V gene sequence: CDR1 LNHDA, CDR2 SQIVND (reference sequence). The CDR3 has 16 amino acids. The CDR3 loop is CASSSREYGSRETQYF. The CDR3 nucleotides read TGTGCCAGTAGTTCGAGGGAGTACGGGTCGAGGGAGACCCAGTACTTC.

The CDR3 here is CASSLGRANEQFF. The CDR3 nucleotides read TGTGCCAGCAGCTTAGGCAGGGCGAATGAGCAGTTCTTC. V usage is TRBV13 and J usage is TRBJ2-1; a possible D gene is TRBD1 (5 bases). The CDR3 totals 13 residues. In germline, CDR1 is PRHDT, CDR2 FYEKMQ (reference sequence). Trimming removed 0 bases at V and 7 bases at J, with 7 bases between.

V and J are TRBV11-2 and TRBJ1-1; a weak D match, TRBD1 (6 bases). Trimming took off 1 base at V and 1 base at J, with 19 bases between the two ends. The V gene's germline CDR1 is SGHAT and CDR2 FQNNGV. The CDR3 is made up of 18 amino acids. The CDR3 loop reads CASSLGGIRGIRNTEAFF. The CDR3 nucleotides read TGTGCCAGCAGCTTAGGCGGTATCAGGGGAATCAGGAACACTGAAGCTTTCTTT. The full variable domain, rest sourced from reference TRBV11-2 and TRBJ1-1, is EAGVAQSPRYKIIEKRQSVAFWCNPISGHATLYWYQQILGQGPKLLIQFQNNGVVDDSQLPKDRFSAERLKGVDSTLKIQPAKLEDSAVYLCASSLGGIRGIRNTEAFFGQGTRLTVV.

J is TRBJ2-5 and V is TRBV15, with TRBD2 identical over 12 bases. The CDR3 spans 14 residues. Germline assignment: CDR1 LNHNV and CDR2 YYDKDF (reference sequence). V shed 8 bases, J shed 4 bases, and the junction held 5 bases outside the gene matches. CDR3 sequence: CATSQGLAGETQYF. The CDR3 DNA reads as TGTGCCACCTCCCAGGGACTAGCGGGAGAGACCCAGTACTTC. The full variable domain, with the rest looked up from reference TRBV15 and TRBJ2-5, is DAMVIQNPRYQVTQFGKPVTLSCSQTLNHNVMYWYQQKSSQAPKLLFHYYDKDFNNEADTPDNFQSRRPNTSFCFLDIRSPGLGDTAMYLCATSQGLAGETQYFGPGTRLLVL.

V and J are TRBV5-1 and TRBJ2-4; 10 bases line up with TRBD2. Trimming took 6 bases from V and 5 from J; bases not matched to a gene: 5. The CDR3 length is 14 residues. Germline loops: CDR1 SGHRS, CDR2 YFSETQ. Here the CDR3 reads CASTPSGGENIQYF. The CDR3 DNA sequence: TGCGCCAGCACCCCTAGCGGGGGAGAAAACATTCAGTACTTC.

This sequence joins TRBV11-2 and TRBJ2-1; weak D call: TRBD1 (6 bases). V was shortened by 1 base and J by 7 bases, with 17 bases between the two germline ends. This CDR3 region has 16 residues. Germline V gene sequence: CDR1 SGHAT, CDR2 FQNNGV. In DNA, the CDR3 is TGTGCCAGCAGCTTAGGTTTAGGGGGATGGGAAAATGAGCAGTTCTTC. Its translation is CASSLGLGGWENEQFF.

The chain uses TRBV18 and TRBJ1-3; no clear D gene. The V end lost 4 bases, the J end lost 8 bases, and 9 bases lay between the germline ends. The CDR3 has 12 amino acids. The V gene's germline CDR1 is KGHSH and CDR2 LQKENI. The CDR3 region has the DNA TGTGCCAGCTCACAGCGGACGGACACCATATATTTT. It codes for CASSQRTDTIYF.

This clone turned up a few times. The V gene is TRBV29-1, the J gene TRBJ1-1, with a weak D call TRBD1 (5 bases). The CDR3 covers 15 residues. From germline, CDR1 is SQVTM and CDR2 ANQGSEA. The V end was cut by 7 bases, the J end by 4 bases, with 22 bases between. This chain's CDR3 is CSAHHPGGVGTEAFF. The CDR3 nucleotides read TGCAGCGCCCACCATCCGGGGGGTGTGGGCACTGAAGCTTTCTTT.

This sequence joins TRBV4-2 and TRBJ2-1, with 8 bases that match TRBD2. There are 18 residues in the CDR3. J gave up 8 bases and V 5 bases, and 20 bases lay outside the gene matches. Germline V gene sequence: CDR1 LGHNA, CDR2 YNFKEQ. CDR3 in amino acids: CASSSRVLAGPGRDEQFF. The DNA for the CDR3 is TGTGCCAGCAGCTCAAGGGTATTAGCGGGACCAGGACGCGATGAGCAGTTCTTC.

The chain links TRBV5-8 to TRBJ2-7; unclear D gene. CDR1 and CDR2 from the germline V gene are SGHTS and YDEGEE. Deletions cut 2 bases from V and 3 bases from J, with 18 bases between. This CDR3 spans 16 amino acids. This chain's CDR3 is CASSLPQSGENYEQYF. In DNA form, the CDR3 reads TGTGCCAGCAGCTTACCTCAATCGGGTGAAAACTACGAGCAGTACTTC. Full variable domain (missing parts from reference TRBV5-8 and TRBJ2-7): EAGVTQSPTHLIKTRGQQATLRCSPISGHTSVYWYQQALGLGLQFLLWYDEGEERNRGNFPPRFSGRQFPNYSSELNVNALELEDSALYLCASSLPQSGENYEQYFGPGTRLTVT.

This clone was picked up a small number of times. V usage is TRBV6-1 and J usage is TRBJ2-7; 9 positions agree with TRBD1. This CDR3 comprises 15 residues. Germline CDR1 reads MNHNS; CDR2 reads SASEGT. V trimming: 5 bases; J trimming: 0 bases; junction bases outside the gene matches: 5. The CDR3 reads CASSQRDRVSYEQYF. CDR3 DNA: TGTGCCAGCAGTCAACGGGACAGGGTCTCCTACGAGCAGTACTTC.

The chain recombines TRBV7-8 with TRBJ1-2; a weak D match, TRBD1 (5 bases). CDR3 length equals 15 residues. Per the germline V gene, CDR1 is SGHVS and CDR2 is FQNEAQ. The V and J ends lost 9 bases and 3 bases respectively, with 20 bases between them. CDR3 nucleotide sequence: TGTGCCAGTCACCCAAGGAGACAGTCCCACTATGGCTACACCTTC. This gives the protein CASHPRRQSHYGYTF.

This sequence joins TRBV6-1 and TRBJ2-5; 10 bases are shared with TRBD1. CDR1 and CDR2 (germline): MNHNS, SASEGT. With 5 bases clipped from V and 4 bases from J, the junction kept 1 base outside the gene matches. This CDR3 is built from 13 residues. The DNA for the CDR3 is TGTGCCAGCAGTCGGACAGGGGGAGAGACCCAGTACTTC. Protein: CASSRTGGETQYF.

CDR3 in DNA: TGTGCCAGCAGCTCGCCCGCGGGGTCGAACACTGAAGCTTTCTTT. This translates into CASSSPAGSNTEAFF. This chain joins TRBV6-5 and TRBJ1-1, with D unresolved. The CDR3 has 15 residues. The V end lost 6 bases, the J end lost 1 base, and 15 bases lay between the germline ends. Germline V lookup: CDR1 MNHEY, CDR2 SVGAGI.

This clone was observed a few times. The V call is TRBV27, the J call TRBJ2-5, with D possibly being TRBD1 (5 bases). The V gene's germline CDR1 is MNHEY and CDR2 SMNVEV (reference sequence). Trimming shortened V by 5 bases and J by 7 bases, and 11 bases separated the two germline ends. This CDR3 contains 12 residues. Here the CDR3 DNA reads TGTGCCAGCAGTCCCCCCCAGGGGACCCAGTACTTC. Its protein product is CASSPPQGTQYF.

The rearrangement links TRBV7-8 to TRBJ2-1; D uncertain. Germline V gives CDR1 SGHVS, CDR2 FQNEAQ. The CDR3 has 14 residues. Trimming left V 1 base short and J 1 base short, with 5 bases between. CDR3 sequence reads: CASSLGLSYNEQFF. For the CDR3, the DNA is TGTGCCAGCAGCTTAGGTTTATCCTACAATGAGCAGTTCTTC.

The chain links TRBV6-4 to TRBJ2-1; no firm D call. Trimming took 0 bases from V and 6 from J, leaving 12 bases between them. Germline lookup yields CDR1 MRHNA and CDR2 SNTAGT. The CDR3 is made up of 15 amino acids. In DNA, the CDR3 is TGTGCCAGCAGTGACTCAGCCGCCAACTTCAATGAGCAGTTCTTC. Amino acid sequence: CASSDSAANFNEQFF.

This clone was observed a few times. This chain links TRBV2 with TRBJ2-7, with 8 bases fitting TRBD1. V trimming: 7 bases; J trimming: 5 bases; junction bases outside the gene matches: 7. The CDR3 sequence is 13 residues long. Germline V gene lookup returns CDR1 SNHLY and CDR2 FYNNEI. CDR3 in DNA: TGTGCCAGCAACGACAGGGGACGAGACGAGCAGTACTTC. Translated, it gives CASNDRGRDEQYF.

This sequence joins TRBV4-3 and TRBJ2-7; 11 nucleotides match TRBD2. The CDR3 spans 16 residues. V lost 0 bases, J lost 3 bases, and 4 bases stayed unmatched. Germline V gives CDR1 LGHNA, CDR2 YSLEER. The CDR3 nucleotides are TGCGCCAGCAGCCAAGAAGGGCTAGCGGGAGGCTACGAGCAGTACTTC. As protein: CASSQEGLAGGYEQYF.

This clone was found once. The CDR3 DNA follows: TGCGCCAGCAGTCAATCGTGCGGCTCCTACGAGCAGTACTTC. It translates to CASSQSCGSYEQYF. The V call is TRBV23-1, the J call TRBJ2-7; D is unclear. TRBV23-1 is placed among ORFs of uncertain function. The CDR3 extends over 14 amino acids. Trimming removed 0 bases at V and 0 bases at J, with 6 bases between.